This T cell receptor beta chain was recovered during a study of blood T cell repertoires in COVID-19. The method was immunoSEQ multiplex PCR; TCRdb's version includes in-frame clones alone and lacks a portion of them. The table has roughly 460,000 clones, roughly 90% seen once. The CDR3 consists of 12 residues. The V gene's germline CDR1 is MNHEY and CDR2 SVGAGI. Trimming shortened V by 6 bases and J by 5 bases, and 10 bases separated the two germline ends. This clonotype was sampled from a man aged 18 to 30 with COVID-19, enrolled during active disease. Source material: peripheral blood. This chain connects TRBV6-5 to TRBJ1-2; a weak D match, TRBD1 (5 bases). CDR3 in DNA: TGTGCCAGCAGAACGGAGGGGTATGGCTACACCTTC. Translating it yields CASRTEGYGYTF.